This T cell receptor (beta chain) was obtained from a study of blood T cell repertoires in COVID-19. Study overall: Donors in the United States, Italy and Spain gave samples during acute or convalescent COVID-19. In each case, the material was cDNA or gDNA derived from T cells, B-cell-depleted T cells, or PBMCs.

V dropped 5 bases and J dropped 5; count of bases not matched to a gene: 7. Looked up from germline, CDR1 is KGHDR and CDR2 is SFDVKD. The CDR3 is made up of 16 amino acids. Sequenced by immunoSEQ multiplex PCR; TCRdb stores in-frame clones only, minus some. In the table there are approximately 450,000 clones, more than 85% of which are singletons. The TCR comes from a woman aged 25-40 years with acute or convalescent COVID-19. The chain employs TRBV24-1 and TRBJ2-1; 11 bases are shared with TRBD2. Sample: peripheral blood. The CDR3 DNA follows: TGTGCCACCAGTGGGGAAACTAGCGGGGGAAACAATGAGCAGTTCTTC. Translated, it gives CATSGETSGGNNEQFF.